The 10 T cell receptor beta chains below come from one sample, sequenced in a study of blood T cell repertoires in COVID-19. TCRdb keeps only in-frame clones here, not all; method: immunoSEQ multiplex PCR. The table has around 200,000 clones, just over 85% seen once. The sample consisted of peripheral blood. These receptors were obtained from a man over 45 with acute or convalescent COVID-19.

The rearrangement links TRBV10-1 to TRBJ2-5; 15 bases fit TRBD2. Germline V gives CDR1 WNHNN, CDR2 SYGVQD (reference sequence). The CDR3 spans 16 residues. V was clipped by 3 bases and J by 4 bases; unmatched bases: 3. CDR3 amino acids: CASSEGTSGGRETQYF. The CDR3 coding sequence is TGCGCCAGCAGTGAAGGGACTAGCGGGGGGAGAGAGACCCAGTACTTC.

The V gene is TRBV7-9, the J gene TRBJ1-6, with 12 bases identical to TRBD1. Trimming removed 4 bases from V and 11 bases from J; junction bases left unmatched: 9. The CDR3 covers 16 residues. Germline lookup yields CDR1 SEHNR and CDR2 FQNEAQ (reference sequence). The CDR3 nucleotides read TGTGCCAGCAGCTCCCGGGGACAGGGGGCGGCGGCACCCCTCCACTTT. This translates into CASSSRGQGAAAPLHF.

This clone was counted between two and nine times. The rearrangement uses TRBV11-3 and TRBJ2-1, with D tentatively TRBD1 (5 bases). CDR1 and CDR2 (germline): SGHNT, YENEEA. Trimming removed 5 bases at V and 0 bases at J, with 8 bases between. This CDR3 has 14 residues. CDR3 sequence: CASSPRASYNEQFF. CDR3 coding DNA: TGTGCCAGCAGCCCCAGGGCCTCCTACAATGAGCAGTTCTTC.

The CDR3 reads CASSEGVRGNYGYTF. The CDR3 bases are TGTGCCAGCAGTGAAGGGGTCAGGGGTAACTATGGCTACACCTTC. The chain carries TRBV6-1 and TRBJ1-2, with D maybe TRBD1 (6 bases). This CDR3 has 15 residues. V lost 1 base and J lost 1, with 10 bases in between. Germline V gives CDR1 MNHNS, CDR2 SASEGT.

This rearrangement joins TRBV29-1 to TRBJ2-7, with D possibly matching TRBD1 (6 bases). The CDR3 has 14 residues. Germline-derived CDR1 and CDR2 are SQVTM and ANQGSEA. Trimming shortened V by 6 bases and J by 1 base, and 16 bases separated the two germline ends. In nucleotides, the CDR3 is TGCAGCGTGTGGACAGCGTGGGGTTCCTACGAGCAGTACTTC. Translation: CSVWTAWGSYEQYF.

The V call is TRBV27, the J call TRBJ2-2; a weak D match, TRBD1 (6 bases). The CDR3 totals 14 residues. The V gene lost 5 bases and the J gene lost 7 bases, with 14 bases spanning the gap. Germline V CDR1 and CDR2: MNHEY, SMNVEV (reference sequence). The CDR3 bases are TGTGCCAGCAGTATCTACAGGGATGGCGGGGAGCTGTTTTTT. This encodes CASSIYRDGGELFF.

The chain joins TRBV19 to TRBJ2-7, with 8 bases identical to TRBD1. The CDR3 runs 15 residues. J gave up 2 bases and V 6 bases, and 9 bases lay outside the gene matches. Germline CDR1 LNHDA, CDR2 SQIVND (reference sequence). The CDR3 coding sequence is TGTGCCAGTAGAAGGACAGGGCGGTGGGCCTACGAGCAGTACTTC. It is translated as CASRRTGRWAYEQYF.

This sequence joins TRBV5-1 and TRBJ1-3; 7 nucleotides agree with TRBD1. Germline values: CDR1 SGHRS, CDR2 YFSETQ. CDR3 length: 15 amino acids. The V segment lost 0 bases and the J segment 0 bases; nucleotides outside the gene matches: 0. The CDR3 DNA reads TGCGCCAGCAGCTTGGGGACAGGCTCTGGAAACACCATATATTTT. It yields the protein CASSLGTGSGNTIYF.

The chain recombines TRBV4-2 with TRBJ2-2; 13 bases are a match to TRBD2. In germline, CDR1 is LGHNA, CDR2 YNFKEQ. V dropped 3 bases and J dropped 5; count of bases not matched to a gene: 12. The CDR3 totals 19 residues. The CDR3 region has the DNA TGTGCCAGCAGCCAGGATTCCTTACTAGCGGGGGGGAGTACCGGGGAGCTGTTTTTT. Translated: CASSQDSLLAGGSTGELFF.

V and J are TRBV23-1 and TRBJ2-7; 8 nucleotides match TRBD2. TRBV23-1 qualifies as an ORF whose function is uncertain. V shed 7 bases, J shed 7 bases, and the junction held 12 bases outside the gene matches. The CDR3 covers 14 residues. CDR3 in DNA: TGCGCCAGCACCCGGGGGGGACTCGGGTGGGAGCAGTACTTC. It is translated as CASTRGGLGWEQYF.